The entry below gives a single TCR beta chain sequence along with its context. What it binds is unknown. This entry comes from a study of CXCR3-negative and CXCR3-positive naive CD8 T cells. Notes on the study in general: For naive cells, CXCR3-negative and CXCR3-positive subsets had similar TRBV-TRBJ usage; for memory cells, usage differed. More hydrophobic TRB CDR3s were found in CXCR3-positive naive cells than in CXCR3-negative naive cells.

Germline lookup yields CDR1 SQVTM and CDR2 ANQGSEA. CDR3 length: 13 amino acids. All TRB cDNA libraries came from 5' RACE performed with UMI labels. Each CDR3 protein gets one entry in TCRdb, which reprocessed the 5' RACE reads and gives no DNA. The sample's table shows tens of thousands of distinct CDR3 sequences. The source of this sequence is a human donor in good health. Some clones in this sample may be carry-over from other donors' samples. The rearrangement links TRBV29-1 to TRBJ1-4; TCRdb's assignment of TRBD1 cannot be checked, as there is no DNA. Sequencing was performed on naive CXCR3+ CD8+ T cells from blood. Described subset: CD45RO-CCR7+CD27+CD95- naive CD8+ T cells expressing CXCR3 (TNR3+). CDR3 protein: CSVTGGAFEKLFF.